This TCR beta chain emerged from a study of T cell responses to AZD1222 COVID-19 vaccine. Findings and limits, study-wide: A rise in Spike-specific TCR breadth and depth followed two AZD1222 doses. Reports indicate that nearly half of spike-specific TCRs are directed at unmutated variant regions. Researchers report vaccine-associated CD4 TCRs spanning spike, with dominance at 160-218 and 743-854.

With respect to this clone: What it recognizes is unknown.

The CDR3 covers 13 residues. Germline CDR1 is LNHDA and CDR2 is SQIVND (reference sequence). The V end lost 7 bases, the J end lost 2 bases, and 11 bases lay between the germline ends. Sequenced by immunoSEQ multiplex PCR; TCRdb stores in-frame clones only, minus some. The sample lists 75,000 to 100,000 clones; about 91% were seen once. This sequence joins TRBV19 and TRBJ1-1; a weak D match, TRBD1 (5 bases). The sample here was peripheral blood, taken on day 0 of MenACWY control vaccination. The clonotype comes from an adult in good health. CDR3 in DNA: TGTGCCAGTAACCCGAGGGGAAACACTGAAGCTTTCTTT. The encoded protein is CASNPRGNTEAFF.